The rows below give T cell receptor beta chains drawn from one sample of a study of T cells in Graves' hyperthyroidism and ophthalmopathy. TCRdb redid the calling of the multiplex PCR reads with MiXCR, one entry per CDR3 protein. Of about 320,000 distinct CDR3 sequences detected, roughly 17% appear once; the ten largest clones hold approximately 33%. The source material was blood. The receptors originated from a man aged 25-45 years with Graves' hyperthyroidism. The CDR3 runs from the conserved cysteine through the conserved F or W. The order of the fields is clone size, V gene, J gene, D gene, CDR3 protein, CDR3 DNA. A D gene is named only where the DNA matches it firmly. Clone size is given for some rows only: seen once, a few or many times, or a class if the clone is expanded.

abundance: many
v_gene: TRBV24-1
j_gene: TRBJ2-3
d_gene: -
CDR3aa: CATSDLKGQAEDTQYF
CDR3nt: TGTGCCACCAGTGATTTAAAAGGCCAGGCCGAAGATACGCAGTATTTT

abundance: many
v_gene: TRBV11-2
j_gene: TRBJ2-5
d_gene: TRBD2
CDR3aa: CASGEGLAGVFIKETQYF
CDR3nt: TGTGCCAGCGGGGAGGGACTAGCGGGAGTGTTTATTAAGGAGACCCAGTACTTC

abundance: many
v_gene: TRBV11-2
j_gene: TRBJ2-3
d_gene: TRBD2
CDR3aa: CASSSRLAADTQYF
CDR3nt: TGTGCCAGCAGTTCAAGACTAGCGGCAGATACGCAGTATTTT

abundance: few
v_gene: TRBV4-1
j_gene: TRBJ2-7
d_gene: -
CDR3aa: CASSQPGPTYEQYF
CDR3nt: TGCGCCAGCAGCCAACCCGGGCCCACTTACGAGCAGTACTTC

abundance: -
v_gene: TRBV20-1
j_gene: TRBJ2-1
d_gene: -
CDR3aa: CSAFPDKRVYNEQFF
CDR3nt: TGCAGTGCCTTCCCCGACAAGCGGGTATACAATGAGCAGTTCTTC

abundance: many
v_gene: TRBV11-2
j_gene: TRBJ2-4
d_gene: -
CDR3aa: CASSFGSGENIQYF
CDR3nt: TGTGCCAGCAGCTTTGGTTCAGGAGAAAACATTCAGTACTTC

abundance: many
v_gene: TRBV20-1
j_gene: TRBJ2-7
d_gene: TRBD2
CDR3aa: CSARSLASYEQYF
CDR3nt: TGCAGTGCTAGATCACTAGCGTCCTACGAGCAGTACTTC

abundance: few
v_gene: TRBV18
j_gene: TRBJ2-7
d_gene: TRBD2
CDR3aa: CASSPPSGRAGKNEQYF
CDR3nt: TGTGCCAGCTCACCGCCTAGCGGGAGGGCCGGGAAGAACGAGCAGTACTTC

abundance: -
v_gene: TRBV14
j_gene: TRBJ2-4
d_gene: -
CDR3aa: CASSQDLAPQNIQYF
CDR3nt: TGTGCCAGCAGCCAAGATCTAGCTCCCCAAAACATTCAGTACTTC

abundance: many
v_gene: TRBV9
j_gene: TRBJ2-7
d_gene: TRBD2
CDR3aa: CASSVGTSGYEQYF
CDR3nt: TGTGCCAGCAGCGTAGGGACTAGCGGGTACGAGCAGTACTTC

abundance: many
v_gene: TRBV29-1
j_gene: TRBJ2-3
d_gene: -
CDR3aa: CSVEDRLATDTQYF
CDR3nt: TGCAGCGTTGAAGATCGGCTAGCTACAGATACGCAGTATTTT

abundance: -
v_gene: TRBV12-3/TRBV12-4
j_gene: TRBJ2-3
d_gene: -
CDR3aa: CASRPGHHTDTQYF
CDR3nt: TGTGCCAGCAGGCCGGGACACCACACAGATACGCAGTATTTT

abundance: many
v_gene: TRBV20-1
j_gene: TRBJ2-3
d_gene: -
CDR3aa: CSARDRGDTQYF
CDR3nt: TGCAGTGCTAGAGATCGGGGAGATACGCAGTATTTT

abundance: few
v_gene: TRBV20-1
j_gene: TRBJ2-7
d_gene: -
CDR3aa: CSARPPPSYEQYF
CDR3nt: TGCAGTGCTAGACCCCCCCCATCCTACGAGCAGTACTTC

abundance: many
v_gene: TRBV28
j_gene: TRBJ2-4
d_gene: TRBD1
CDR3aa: CASSTGDRSIQYF
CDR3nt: TGTGCCAGCAGTACAGGGGACCGTAGCATTCAGTACTTC